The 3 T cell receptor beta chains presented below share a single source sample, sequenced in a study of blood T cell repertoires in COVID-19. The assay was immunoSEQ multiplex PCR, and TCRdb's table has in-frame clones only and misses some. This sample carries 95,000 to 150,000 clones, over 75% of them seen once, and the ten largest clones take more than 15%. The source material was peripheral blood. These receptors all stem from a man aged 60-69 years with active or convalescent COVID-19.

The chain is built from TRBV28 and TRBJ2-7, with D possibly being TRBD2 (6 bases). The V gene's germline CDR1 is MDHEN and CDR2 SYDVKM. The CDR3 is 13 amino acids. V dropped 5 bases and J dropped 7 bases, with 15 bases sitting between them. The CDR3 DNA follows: TGTGCCAGCAGTGGGGACTCGTTGTTGGAGCAGTACTTC. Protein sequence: CASSGDSLLEQYF.

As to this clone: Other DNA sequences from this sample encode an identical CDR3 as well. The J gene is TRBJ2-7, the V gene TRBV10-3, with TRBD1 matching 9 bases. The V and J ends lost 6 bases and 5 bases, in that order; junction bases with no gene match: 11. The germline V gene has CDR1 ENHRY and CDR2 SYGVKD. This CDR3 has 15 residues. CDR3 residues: CAIRRTGERVDEQYF. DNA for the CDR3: TGTGCCATCAGAAGGACAGGGGAGAGAGTTGACGAGCAGTACTTC.

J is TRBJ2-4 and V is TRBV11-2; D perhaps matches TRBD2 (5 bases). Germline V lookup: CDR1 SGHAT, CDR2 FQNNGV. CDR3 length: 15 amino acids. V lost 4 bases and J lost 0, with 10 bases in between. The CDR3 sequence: CASSSVEGAKNIQYF. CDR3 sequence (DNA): TGTGCCAGCAGCTCAGTTGAGGGAGCCAAAAACATTCAGTACTTC.